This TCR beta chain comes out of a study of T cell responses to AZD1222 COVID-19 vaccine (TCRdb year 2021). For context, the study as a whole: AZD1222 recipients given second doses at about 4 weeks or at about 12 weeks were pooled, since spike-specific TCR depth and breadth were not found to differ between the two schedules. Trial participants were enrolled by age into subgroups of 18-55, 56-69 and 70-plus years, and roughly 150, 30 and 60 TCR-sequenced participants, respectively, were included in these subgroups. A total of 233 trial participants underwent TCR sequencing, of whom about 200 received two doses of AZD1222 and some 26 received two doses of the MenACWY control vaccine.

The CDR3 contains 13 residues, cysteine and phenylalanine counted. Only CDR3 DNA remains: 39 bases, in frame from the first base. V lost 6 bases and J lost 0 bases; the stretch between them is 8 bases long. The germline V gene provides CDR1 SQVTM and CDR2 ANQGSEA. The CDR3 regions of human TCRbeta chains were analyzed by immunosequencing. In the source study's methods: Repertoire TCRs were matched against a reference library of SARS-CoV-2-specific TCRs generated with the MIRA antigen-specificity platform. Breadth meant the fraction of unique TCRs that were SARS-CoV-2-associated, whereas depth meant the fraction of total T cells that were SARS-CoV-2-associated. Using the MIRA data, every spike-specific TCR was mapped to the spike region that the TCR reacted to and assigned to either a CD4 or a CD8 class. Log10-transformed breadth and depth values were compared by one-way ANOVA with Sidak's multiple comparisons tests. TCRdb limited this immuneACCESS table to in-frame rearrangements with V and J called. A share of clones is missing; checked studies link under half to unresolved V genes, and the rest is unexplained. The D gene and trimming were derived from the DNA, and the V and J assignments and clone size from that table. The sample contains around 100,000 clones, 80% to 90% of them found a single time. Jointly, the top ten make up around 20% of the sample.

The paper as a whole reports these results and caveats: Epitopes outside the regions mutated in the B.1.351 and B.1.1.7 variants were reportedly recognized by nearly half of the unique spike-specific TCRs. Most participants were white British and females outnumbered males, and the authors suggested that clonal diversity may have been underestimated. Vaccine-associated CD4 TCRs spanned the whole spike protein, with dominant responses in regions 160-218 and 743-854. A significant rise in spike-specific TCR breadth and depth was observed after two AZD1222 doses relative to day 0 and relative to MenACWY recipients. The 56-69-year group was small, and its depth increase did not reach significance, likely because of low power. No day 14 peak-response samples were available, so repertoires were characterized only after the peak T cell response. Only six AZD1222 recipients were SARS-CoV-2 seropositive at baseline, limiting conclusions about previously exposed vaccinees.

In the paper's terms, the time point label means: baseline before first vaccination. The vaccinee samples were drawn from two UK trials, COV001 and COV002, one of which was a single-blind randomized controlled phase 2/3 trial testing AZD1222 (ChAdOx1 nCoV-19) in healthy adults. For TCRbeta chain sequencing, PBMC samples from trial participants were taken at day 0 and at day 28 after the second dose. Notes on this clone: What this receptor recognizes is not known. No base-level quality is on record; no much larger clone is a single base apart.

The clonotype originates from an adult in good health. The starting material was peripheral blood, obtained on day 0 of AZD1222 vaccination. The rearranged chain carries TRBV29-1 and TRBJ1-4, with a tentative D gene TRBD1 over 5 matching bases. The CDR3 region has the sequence CSVGLATNEKLFF. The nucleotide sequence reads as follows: TGCAGCGTGGGACTGGCAACTAATGAAAAACTGTTTTTT.